These T cell receptor beta chains were read from a single sample in a study of cytomegalovirus exposure and HLA in healthy donors. The table came from immunoSEQ multiplex PCR; TCRdb's copy has only in-frame clones and leaves some out. Of about 180,000 clones in the sample, around 84% were seen once. The sample was PBMCs. These receptors all stem from a man aged 18 to 29 in good health and CMV-seropositive. The CDR3 runs from the conserved cysteine through the conserved F or W. Each record gives: J gene, D gene, clone size, V gene, CDR3 protein, CDR3 DNA. The D gene is left open where the match is weak. Clone sizes are given selectively: once, few, many, or a class where the clone is expanded.

TRBJ1-1 TRBD1 few TRBV4-1 CASSRAGTGDTEAFF TGCGCCAGCAGCCGGGCTGGGACAGGGGACACTGAAGCTTTCTTT
TRBJ1-1 TRBD1 - TRBV28 CASSGTGYTEAFF TGTGCCAGCAGTGGGACAGGGTACACTGAAGCTTTCTTT
TRBJ2-5 TRBD2 - TRBV11-3 CASSLVRPSGETQYF TGTGCCAGCAGCTTAGTACGTCCTAGCGGGGAGACCCAGTACTTC
TRBJ2-3 TRBD2 - TRBV19 CASTPGLAGADTQYF TGTGCCAGTACCCCGGGACTAGCGGGAGCAGATACGCAGTATTTT
TRBJ2-3 - few TRBV13 CASSLIHLKGTDTQYF TGTGCCAGCAGCTTAATACACCTCAAAGGCACAGATACGCAGTATTTT
TRBJ2-7 TRBD2 - TRBV25-1 CASSTLAGGVEQYF TGTGCCAGCAGTACCTTAGCGGGGGGAGTCGAGCAGTACTTC
TRBJ2-5 TRBD2 - TRBV4-1 CASSQVVTSGGYETQYF TGCGCCAGCAGCCAAGTTGTCACTAGCGGGGGGTATGAGACCCAGTACTTC
TRBJ2-7 TRBD2 - TRBV7-9 CASSASGGYEQYF TGTGCCAGCAGCGCTAGCGGAGGTTACGAGCAGTACTTC
TRBJ1-5 - - TRBV5-1 CASSLAQNQPQHF TGCGCCAGCAGCTTGGCTCAGAATCAGCCCCAGCATTTT
TRBJ2-2 - - TRBV2 CASRGVLETGELFF TGTGCCAGCAGAGGGGTTTTGGAGACCGGGGAGCTGTTTTTT
TRBJ2-1 - - TRBV5-1 CASSADSSSYNEQFF TGCGCCAGCAGCGCAGACAGCAGCTCCTACAATGAGCAGTTCTTC
TRBJ2-5 TRBD1 - TRBV14 CASSQGSGGTQETQYF TGTGCCAGCAGCCAAGGTTCAGGGGGCACCCAAGAGACCCAGTACTTC
TRBJ2-7 - - TRBV12-5 CATSRGSGYEQYF TGTGCTACCAGCAGGGGATCTGGCTACGAGCAGTACTTC
TRBJ2-7 - - TRBV5-1 CASSQQAASYEQYF TGCGCCAGCAGCCAACAGGCAGCCTCCTACGAGCAGTACTTC
TRBJ2-1 - - TRBV9 CASSVGWGDNEQFF TGTGCCAGCAGCGTGGGGTGGGGAGACAATGAGCAGTTCTTC
TRBJ2-7 - - TRBV6-1 CASSEDRAYYEQYF TGTGCCAGCAGTGAAGACAGGGCCTACTACGAGCAGTACTTC
TRBJ2-6 TRBD1 once TRBV28 CASSSTGFRGANVLTF TGTGCCAGCAGTTCGACAGGGTTTCGCGGGGCCAACGTCCTGACTTTC
TRBJ2-1 TRBD2 - TRBV30 CAWSVSSGGYNEQFF TGTGCCTGGAGTGTATCGAGCGGGGGGTACAATGAGCAGTTCTTC
TRBJ2-4 TRBD2 - TRBV27 CASRERGGLAKNIQYF TGTGCCAGCAGGGAACGGGGAGGGTTGGCCAAAAACATTCAGTACTTC
TRBJ1-6 - - TRBV30 CAWAMGADSPLHF TGTGCCTGGGCTATGGGGGCGGATTCACCCCTCCACTTT
TRBJ1-2 TRBD1 - TRBV28 CASSLGQGFGYTF TGTGCCAGCAGCTTGGGACAGGGGTTTGGCTACACCTTC
TRBJ1-2 - once TRBV4-1 CASSRVKRADYGYTF TGCGCCAGCAGCCGGGTGAAGCGCGCTGACTATGGCTACACCTTC
TRBJ2-7 - few TRBV2 CATSGDHSYEQYF TGTGCCACTTCGGGGGACCACTCCTACGAGCAGTACTTC
TRBJ1-2 TRBD1 once TRBV7-9 CASSYATGQGYGYTF TGTGCCAGCAGCTACGCAACGGGACAGGGATATGGCTACACCTTC
TRBJ1-2 TRBD1 - TRBV14 CASSQGQGMGYTF TGTGCCAGCAGCCAAGGACAGGGGATGGGCTACACCTTC
TRBJ1-1 - - TRBV7-9 CASSATESIAAFF TGTGCCAGCAGCGCGACAGAATCAATTGCGGCTTTCTTT